Below are 22 T cell receptor beta chains sequenced from a single sample in a study of neurological immune-mediated disorders. MiXCR, run by TCRdb on the 5' RACE reads, gives a single entry per CDR3 protein. Of 55,000 to 75,000 distinct CDR3 sequences in the sample, roughly 13% are singletons; the top ten hold approximately 11%. The sequenced sample consisted of PBMCs. These TCRs come from a woman in her fifties or sixties with HTLV-1-associated myelopathy (HAM/TSP).

This clonotype was seen at least ten times. This chain joins TRBV29-1 and TRBJ2-6, with 10 bases that match TRBD1. This CDR3 spans 18 amino acids. Germline values: CDR1 SQVTM, CDR2 ANQGSEA. With 0 bases clipped from V and 0 bases from J, the junction kept 5 bases outside the gene matches. DNA for the CDR3: TGCAGCGTTGAAGACGTGCGGGACAGGGGCTCTGGGGCCAACGTCCTGACTTTC. Amino acid sequence: CSVEDVRDRGSGANVLTF.

For this clonotype: One base away lies a much larger clone, so this may be a sequencing read error. J is TRBJ2-7 and V is TRBV28, with a weak D call TRBD1 (5 bases). CDR1 is MDHEN and CDR2 is SYDVKM in the germline V gene. Trimming removed 3 bases from V and 8 bases from J, with 11 bases in between. This CDR3 spans 12 amino acids. CDR3 region: CASSLQGYQQYF. The DNA of the CDR3 is TGTGCCAGCAGTTTGCAGGGTTACCAGCAGTACTTC.

The sample holds many counts of this clonotype. This chain uses TRBV28 with TRBJ2-3; D might be TRBD2 (6 bases). Trimming removed 1 base from V and 4 bases from J, with 9 bases in between. The CDR3 runs 14 residues. CDR1 MDHEN and CDR2 SYDVKM come from the germline V gene. CDR3 nucleotides: TGTGCCAGCAGTTTATCCGGGGAGGCAGATACGCAGTATTTT. It translates to CASSLSGEADTQYF. Based on the CDR3 plus reference TRBV28 and TRBJ2-3, the full variable domain is DVKVTQSSRYLVKRTGEKVFLECVQDMDHENMFWYRQDPGLGLRLIYFSYDVKMKEKGDIPEGYSVSREKKERFSLILESASTNQTSMYLCASSLSGEADTQYFGPGTRLTVL.

This clonotype was seen at least ten times. The rearrangement links TRBV3-1 to TRBJ1-2, with TRBD1 matching 7 bases. J gave up 6 bases and V 1 base, and 5 bases lay outside the gene matches. The CDR3 consists of 14 residues. CDR1 is LGHDT and CDR2 is YNNKEL in the germline V gene (reference sequence). CDR3 DNA sequence: TGTGCCAGCAGCCAAGCCGTCAGGGGGGATGGCTACACCTTC. The encoded protein is CASSQAVRGDGYTF.

This clonotype was found many times. An end of the junction does not agree with germline; a read error may underlie this. The rearrangement links TRBV6-4 to TRBJ1-5; D not resolved. Germline V gene data show CDR1 as MRHNA and CDR2 as SNTAGT. CDR3 size: 11 residues. The CDR3: CASVMYHPQHF. DNA of the CDR3: TGTGCCAGCGTTATGTATCACCCCCAGCATTTT.

The table lists this clonotype with many counts. The J gene is TRBJ2-5, the V gene TRBV20-1, with TRBD1 matching 7 bases. The CDR3 runs 13 residues. V trimming: 4 bases; J trimming: 2 bases; junction bases outside the gene matches: 4. CDR1 is DFQATT and CDR2 is SNEGSKA in the germline V gene (reference sequence). CDR3 nucleotide sequence: TGCAGTGCTACCCGGGACAGACAAGAGACCCAGTACTTC. Translated, it gives CSATRDRQETQYF.

This clonotype showed up many times. The V and J genes are TRBV20-1 and TRBJ2-5; D ambiguous. This CDR3 has 13 residues. V gave up 0 bases and J gave up 5 bases, with 10 bases separating them. Germline CDR1 and CDR2: DFQATT and SNEGSKA (reference sequence). This CDR3 reads CSARDQQRETQYF. The CDR3 DNA reads TGCAGTGCTAGAGATCAACAGAGGGAGACCCAGTACTTC.

This clonotype was seen ten or more times. The rearrangement joins TRBV27 to TRBJ2-7; 11 bases map to TRBD2. The CDR3 consists of 15 residues. CDR1 is MNHEY, CDR2 SMNVEV, per germline (reference sequence). V dropped 7 bases and J dropped 2; count of bases not matched to a gene: 7. The CDR3: CASKLLAGGAYEQYF. CDR3 nucleotides: TGTGCCAGCAAACTCCTAGCGGGAGGAGCCTACGAGCAGTACTTC.

This clonotype has more than one count but fewer than ten. The rearrangement joins TRBV18 to TRBJ2-2, with TRBD2 matching 8 bases. There are 14 residues in the CDR3. V was pared by 6 bases and J by 4 bases, with 4 bases of the junction left unmatched. Germline lookup yields CDR1 KGHSH and CDR2 LQKENI. CDR3 DNA sequence: TGTGCCAGCTCGCGAGGGACTAGCACCGGGGAGCTGTTTTTT. This encodes CASSRGTSTGELFF.

Ten or more counts support this clonotype. The chain couples TRBV7-2 to TRBJ2-1; 7 bases map to TRBD2. Germline trimming cut 2 bases from V and 3 bases from J; bases unmatched to any gene: 4. This CDR3 has 15 residues. The germline gives CDR1 SGHTA, CDR2 FQGNSA. Here the CDR3 DNA reads TGTGCCAGCAGCTTATACGGCGGGAGCTACAATGAGCAGTTCTTC. Its translation: CASSLYGGSYNEQFF.

The sample holds many counts of this clonotype. The chain recombines TRBV7-9 with TRBJ1-2; D call uncertain. Germline CDR1 SEHNR, CDR2 FQNEAQ (reference sequence). The V gene lost 1 base and the J gene lost 7 bases, with 10 bases spanning the gap. CDR3 length equals 13 residues. CDR3 protein: CASSLEGSGGYTF. In DNA, the CDR3 is TGTGCCAGCAGCTTAGAAGGGAGCGGTGGCTACACCTTC. Complete variable domain (other parts from reference TRBV7-9 and TRBJ1-2): DTGVSQNPRHKITKRGQNVTFRCDPISEHNRLYWYRQTLGQGPEFLTYFQNEAQLEKSRLLSDRFSAERPKGSFSTLEIQRTEQGDSAMYLCASSLEGSGGYTFGSGTRLTVV.

This clonotype occurred many times. The gene calls are TRBV7-9 and TRBJ1-1, with 7 bases lining up with TRBD1. The CDR3 runs to 15 residues. Germline values: CDR1 SEHNR, CDR2 FQNEAQ (reference sequence). After removal of 2 bases from V and 5 bases from J, the junction contained 8 bases not matched to a gene. CDR3 in DNA: TGTGCCAGCAGCTTATCGGGGAGGGGGCAAACTGAAGCTTTCTTT. Protein sequence: CASSLSGRGQTEAFF.

The table lists this clonotype with many counts. This chain links TRBV5-5 with TRBJ1-2; 7 bases align to TRBD1. After removal of 4 bases from V and 1 base from J, the junction contained 4 bases not matched to a gene. The CDR3 sequence is 14 residues long. The germline CDR1 and CDR2 sequences are SGHKS and YYEKEE (reference sequence). The CDR3 DNA is TGTGCCAGCAGCCAGGGGGGTCTTAACTATGGCTACACCTTC. It codes for CASSQGGLNYGYTF.

This clonotype was seen many times. V is TRBV7-9 and J is TRBJ2-2; D not certain. The germline V and J ends were trimmed by 5 bases and 6 bases, with 13 bases remaining between them. Germline loops: CDR1 SEHNR, CDR2 FQNEAQ (reference sequence). The CDR3 totals 14 residues. CDR3: CASSLEGASGELFF. In DNA form, the CDR3 reads TGTGCCAGCAGCCTCGAAGGAGCGTCCGGGGAGCTGTTTTTT.

This clonotype appeared many times. Here the CDR3 DNA reads TGTGCCACCAGTGATTCACGCAGGGGGATCACAGATACGCAGTATTTT. Its protein product is CATSDSRRGITDTQYF. The chain links TRBV24-1 to TRBJ2-3, with 7 bases that match TRBD1. J lost 2 bases, V lost 2 bases, and 6 bases had no gene match. Looked up from germline, CDR1 is KGHDR and CDR2 is SFDVKD. This CDR3 is 16 amino acids long.

Ten or more counts support this clonotype. The chain has TRBV5-1 and TRBJ2-3; 10 nucleotides match TRBD1. The CDR3 is 15 amino acids. The J segment lost 3 bases and the V segment lost 1 base, leaving 2 bases of the junction unmatched. Germline CDR1 and CDR2: SGHRS and YFSETQ. In nucleotides, the CDR3 is TGCGCCAGCAGCTTGATGGGACAGGGGACAGATACGCAGTATTTT. This translates into CASSLMGQGTDTQYF.

This clonotype was recorded at least ten times. The chain uses TRBV5-1 and TRBJ2-6; D ambiguous. V was clipped by 4 bases and J by 0 bases, with 17 bases between them. The CDR3 loop spans 18 amino acids. The germline V gene encodes CDR1 SGHRS and CDR2 YFSETQ. The CDR3 sequence: CASSPRSWVSSGANVLTF. DNA for the CDR3: TGCGCCAGCAGCCCCCGGTCCTGGGTGAGCTCTGGGGCCAACGTCCTGACTTTC. The entire variable domain, with the rest obtained from reference TRBV5-1 and TRBJ2-6, is as follows: KAGVTQTPRYLIKTRGQQVTLSCSPISGHRSVSWYQQTPGQGLQFLFEYFSETQRNKGNFPGRFSGRQFSNSRSEMNVSTLELGDSALYLCASSPRSWVSSGANVLTFGAGSRLTVL.

This clonotype was seen repeatedly, ten times or more. The chain joins TRBV5-1 to TRBJ2-1; 7 nucleotides align to TRBD2. V was pared by 4 bases and J by 7 bases, with 8 bases of the junction left unmatched. The CDR3 length is 14 residues. The germline CDR1 and CDR2 sequences are SGHRS and YFSETQ. For the CDR3, the DNA is TGCGCCAGCAGCGGTTCACTAGCGACTAATGAGCAGTTCTTC. Translation: CASSGSLATNEQFF.

This clonotype was counted ten times or more. The CDR3 coding sequence is TGCGCCAGCAGCCCAGGGTACAATGAGCAGTTCTTC. It translates to CASSPGYNEQFF. This sequence joins TRBV5-1 and TRBJ2-1; tentative D call: TRBD1 (5 bases). The germline V gene encodes CDR1 SGHRS and CDR2 YFSETQ. Deletions cut 4 bases from V and 4 bases from J, with 6 bases between. The CDR3 covers 12 residues.

This clonotype was recorded many times. The chain couples TRBV7-2 to TRBJ1-1, with 9 bases matching TRBD1. CDR1 and CDR2 (germline): SGHTA, FQGNSA. After removal of 6 bases from V and 3 bases from J, the junction contained 5 bases not matched to a gene. The CDR3 is 14 amino acids. CDR3 in amino acids: CASSPTGGHTEAFF. The CDR3 coding sequence is TGTGCCAGCAGTCCTACAGGGGGCCACACTGAAGCTTTCTTT. The variable domain in full, with the rest retrieved from reference TRBV7-2 and TRBJ1-1, is GAGVSQSPSNKVTEKGKDVELRCDPISGHTALYWYRQSLGQGLEFLIYFQGNSAPDKSGLPSDRFSAERTGGSVSTLTIQRTQQEDSAVYLCASSPTGGHTEAFFGQGTRLTVV.

This clonotype was counted ten times or more. This chain connects TRBV5-1 to TRBJ1-2, with 7 bases identical to TRBD1. The CDR3 length is 13 residues. Germline CDR1 is SGHRS and CDR2 is YFSETQ. V was clipped by 4 bases and J by 7 bases; unmatched bases: 7. The CDR3 nucleotides read TGCGCCAGCAGCATGGGACAGAGCCCTGGCTACACCTTC. Its protein is CASSMGQSPGYTF. The whole variable domain, filled in from reference TRBV5-1 and TRBJ1-2, reads KAGVTQTPRYLIKTRGQQVTLSCSPISGHRSVSWYQQTPGQGLQFLFEYFSETQRNKGNFPGRFSGRQFSNSRSEMNVSTLELGDSALYLCASSMGQSPGYTFGSGTRLTVV.

This clonotype was counted at least ten times. The chain uses TRBV20-1 and TRBJ2-5; D unclear. V dropped 1 base and J dropped 0 bases, with 6 bases sitting between them. The CDR3 covers 13 residues. The germline CDR1 and CDR2 sequences are DFQATT and SNEGSKA (reference sequence). Written as DNA, the CDR3 is TGCAGTGCTAGAGGGGCAGACCAAGAGACCCAGTACTTC. Its translation: CSARGADQETQYF.